This T cell receptor (beta chain) originates from a study of blood T cell repertoires in COVID-19. Method: immunoSEQ multiplex PCR; TCRdb's copy keeps in-frame clones and lacks some. The table lists tens of thousands of clones, about four fifths of them singletons. Looked up from germline, CDR1 is MNHEY and CDR2 is SMNVEV (reference sequence). This CDR3 is 13 amino acids long. Trimming stripped 3 bases from V and 1 base from J, with 6 bases between. The sample comprised peripheral blood. The sequence derives from a man older than 75 with active or convalescent COVID-19. The chain carries TRBV27 and TRBJ1-1; D is unclear. Here the CDR3 DNA reads TGTGCCAGCAGTTTTCGGGAGAACACTGAAGCTTTCTTT. Protein sequence: CASSFRENTEAFF.